The sequence of this T cell receptor beta chain was determined in a study of shared clonotypes between healthy human individuals. General study findings and limits: Deeper or shallower sequencing was expected to change how clonotypes are shared among donors.

This table comes from immunoSEQ multiplex PCR, and its TCRdb copy is limited to in-frame clones, with some not included. This table has about 300,000 clones, about 74% appearing once. Notes on this clone: Its specificity is not known.

V gave up 7 bases and J gave up 0 bases, with 13 bases separating them. The CDR3 is 15 amino acids. CDR1 SEHNR and CDR2 FQNEAQ come from the germline V gene (reference sequence). The receptor comes from a man between 25 and 39 years old in good health. J is TRBJ2-4 and V is TRBV7-9, with D uncertain. Sequenced input: memory CD4+ T cells sorted from blood. The subset denotes: CD45RA-negative fraction. CDR3 nucleotide sequence: TGTGCCAGCACCCCGGACGGAATAGCCAAAAACATTCAGTACTTC. The encoded protein is CASTPDGIAKNIQYF. Full variable domain (remainder filled in from reference TRBV7-9 and TRBJ2-4): DTGVSQNPRHKITKRGQNVTFRCDPISEHNRLYWYRQTLGQGPEFLTYFQNEAQLEKSRLLSDRFSAERPKGSFSTLEIQRTEQGDSAMYLCASTPDGIAKNIQYFGAGTRLSVL.